This T cell receptor (beta chain) appears in the sequencing data of a study of shared clonotypes between healthy human individuals. Overall study findings and caveats: Researchers sampled blood only, noting tissue repertoires likely differ.

Each of the donors was a healthy adult who was HIV-negative and had not had a recent acute infection or vaccination. TCRdb's copy holds only in-frame clones and misses some; the assay was immunoSEQ multiplex PCR. The profile shows under 750,000 clones, around 77% of them singletons. This clone was detected a few times. Antigen specificity is unknown. Germline V gene sequence: CDR1 SGHRS, CDR2 YFSETQ. The junction had 4 bases not matched to a gene; V was cut back by 0 bases and J by 3 bases. The CDR3 length is 16 residues. The clonotype was recovered from a woman under 40 in good health. The sample taken for sequencing was memory CD4+ T cells sorted from blood. Subset noted: CD45RA-negative fraction. The genes are TRBV5-1 and TRBJ2-3, with 10 nucleotides matching TRBD2. Here the CDR3 reads CASSLALAGETDTQYF. Written as DNA, the CDR3 is TGCGCCAGCAGCTTGGCCCTAGCGGGAGAAACAGATACGCAGTATTTT.